This T cell receptor beta chain was captured by sequencing in a study of blood T cell repertoires in COVID-19. Study as a whole: Donors in the United States, Italy and Spain gave samples during acute or convalescent COVID-19. PBMCs, B-cell-depleted T cells, or T cells were the source of the cDNA or gDNA that made up the material.

In the source study's methods: Amplification of reference gene primers was used by the study to estimate nucleated cell counts. Only in-frame clones appear in the TCRdb table, and some are missing; sequencing was by immunoSEQ multiplex PCR. V and J calls and clone size follow that table, whereas D and trimming were derived from the DNA. This table has around 140,000 clones, about 81% appearing once. Germline CDR1 and CDR2: SGHRS and YFSETQ. With 0 bases removed from V and 2 bases from J, the gap between germline ends came to 11 bases. CDR3 length: 15 residues. The sequence came from a woman of 80 years or more with acute or convalescent COVID-19. Sequenced: peripheral blood. This sequence joins TRBV5-1 and TRBJ1-1; a weak D match, TRBD1 (5 bases). The DNA of the CDR3 is TGCGCCAGCAGCTTGGATGGGGGGATCAACACTGAAGCTTTCTTT. Residues: CASSLDGGINTEAFF.